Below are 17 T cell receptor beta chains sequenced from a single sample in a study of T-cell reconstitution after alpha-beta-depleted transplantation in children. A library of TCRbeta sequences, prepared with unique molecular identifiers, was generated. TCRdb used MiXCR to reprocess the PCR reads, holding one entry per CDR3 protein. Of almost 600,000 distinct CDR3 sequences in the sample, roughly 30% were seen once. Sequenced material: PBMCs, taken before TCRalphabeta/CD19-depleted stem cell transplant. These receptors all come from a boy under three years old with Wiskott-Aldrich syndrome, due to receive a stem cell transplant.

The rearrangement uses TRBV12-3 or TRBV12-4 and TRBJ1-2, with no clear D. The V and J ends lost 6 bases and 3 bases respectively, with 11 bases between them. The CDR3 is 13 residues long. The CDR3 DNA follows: TGTGCCAGCAGACGAGACACGGACTATGGCTACACCTTC. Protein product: CASRRDTDYGYTF.

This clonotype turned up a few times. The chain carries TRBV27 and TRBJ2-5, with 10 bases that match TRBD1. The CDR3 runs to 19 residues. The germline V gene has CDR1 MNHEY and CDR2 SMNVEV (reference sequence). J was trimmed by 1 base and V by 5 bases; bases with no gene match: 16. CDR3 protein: CASSQLESPGQGLQETQYF. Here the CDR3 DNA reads TGTGCCAGCAGTCAGTTGGAGAGTCCGGGACAGGGGCTCCAAGAGACCCAGTACTTC.

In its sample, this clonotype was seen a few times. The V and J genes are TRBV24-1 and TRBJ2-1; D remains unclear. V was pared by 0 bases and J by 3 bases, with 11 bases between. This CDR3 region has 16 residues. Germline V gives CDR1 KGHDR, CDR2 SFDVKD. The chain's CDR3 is CATSDLDASNYNEQFF. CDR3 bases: TGTGCCACCAGTGATTTGGACGCATCCAACTACAATGAGCAGTTCTTC.

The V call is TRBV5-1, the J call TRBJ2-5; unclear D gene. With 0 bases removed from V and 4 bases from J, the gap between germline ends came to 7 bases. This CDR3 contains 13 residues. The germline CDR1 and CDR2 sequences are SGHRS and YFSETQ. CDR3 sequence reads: CASSLANGETQYF. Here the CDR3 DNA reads TGCGCCAGCAGCTTGGCCAATGGAGAGACCCAGTACTTC.

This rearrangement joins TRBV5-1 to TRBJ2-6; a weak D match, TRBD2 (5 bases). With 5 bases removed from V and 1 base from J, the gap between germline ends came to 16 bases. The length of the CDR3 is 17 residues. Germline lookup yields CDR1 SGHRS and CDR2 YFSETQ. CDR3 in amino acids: CASRINSVSSGANVLTF. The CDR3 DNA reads TGCGCCAGCAGAATTAATAGCGTTTCGTCTGGGGCCAACGTCCTGACTTTC.

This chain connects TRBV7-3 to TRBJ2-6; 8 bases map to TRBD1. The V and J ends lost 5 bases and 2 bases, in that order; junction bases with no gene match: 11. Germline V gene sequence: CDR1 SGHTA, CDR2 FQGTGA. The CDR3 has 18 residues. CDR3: CASSLPRGRGAGANVLTF. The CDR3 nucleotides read TGTGCCAGCAGCCTCCCCAGGGGGCGAGGGGCTGGGGCCAACGTCCTGACTTTC.

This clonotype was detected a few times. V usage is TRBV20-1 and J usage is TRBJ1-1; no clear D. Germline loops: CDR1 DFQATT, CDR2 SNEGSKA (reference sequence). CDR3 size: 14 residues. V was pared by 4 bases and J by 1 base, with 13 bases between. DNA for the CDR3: TGCAGTGCTAAGAAGTGGGCGGAGAACACTGAAGCTTTCTTT. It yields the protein CSAKKWAENTEAFF.

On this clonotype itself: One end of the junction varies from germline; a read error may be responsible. CDR3 DNA: TGTGCCAGCAGTTCCCGGAGCGGGACCCAGCACTTC. Amino acids: CASSSRSGTQHF. J is TRBJ2-5 and V is TRBV12-3 or TRBV12-4, with TRBD2 matching 7 bases. This CDR3 is built from 12 residues.

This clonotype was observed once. The CDR3 DNA follows: TGTGCCAGCGAAAGGGGGGACCCCTACACAGATACGCAGTATTTT. Amino acids: CASERGDPYTDTQYF. The V and J genes are TRBV2 and TRBJ2-3; D tentatively fits TRBD1 or TRBD2 (6 bases each). Germline assignment: CDR1 SNHLY and CDR2 FYNNEI. V was pared by 8 bases and J by 2 bases, with 17 bases between. CDR3 size: 15 residues. Together with reference TRBV2 and TRBJ2-3, the CDR3 gives the full variable domain: EPEVTQTPSHQVTQMGQEVILRCVPISNHLYFYWYRQILGQKVEFLVSFYNNEISEKSEIFDDQFSVERPDGSNFTLKIRSTKLEDSAMYFCASERGDPYTDTQYFGPGTRLTVL.

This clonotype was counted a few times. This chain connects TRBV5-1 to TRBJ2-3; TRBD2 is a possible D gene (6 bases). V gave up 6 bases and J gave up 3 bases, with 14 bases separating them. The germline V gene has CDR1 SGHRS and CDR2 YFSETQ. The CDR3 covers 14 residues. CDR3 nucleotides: TGCGCCAGCAAAGGAGGGTTAGGGACAGATACGCAGTATTTT. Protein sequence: CASKGGLGTDTQYF. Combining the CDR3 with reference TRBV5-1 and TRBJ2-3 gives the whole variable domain KAGVTQTPRYLIKTRGQQVTLSCSPISGHRSVSWYQQTPGQGLQFLFEYFSETQRNKGNFPGRFSGRQFSNSRSEMNVSTLELGDSALYLCASKGGLGTDTQYFGPGTRLTVL.

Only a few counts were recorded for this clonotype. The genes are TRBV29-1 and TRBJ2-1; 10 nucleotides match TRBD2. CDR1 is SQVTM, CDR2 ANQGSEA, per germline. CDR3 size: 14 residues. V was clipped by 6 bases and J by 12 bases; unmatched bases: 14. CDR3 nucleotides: TGCAGCGTCACCTTACTAGCGGGGCCCCTATTGCAGTTCTTC. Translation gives CSVTLLAGPLLQFF.

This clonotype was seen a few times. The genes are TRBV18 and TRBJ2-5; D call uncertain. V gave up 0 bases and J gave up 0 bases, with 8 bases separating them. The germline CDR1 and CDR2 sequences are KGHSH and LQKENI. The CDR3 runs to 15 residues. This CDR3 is CASSPPVKHQETQYF. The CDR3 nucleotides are TGTGCCAGCTCACCACCGGTGAAGCACCAAGAGACCCAGTACTTC. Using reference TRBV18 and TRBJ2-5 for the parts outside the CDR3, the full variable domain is NAGVMQNPRHLVRRRGQEARLRCSPMKGHSHVYWYRQLPEEGLKFMVYLQKENIIDESGMPKERFSAEFPKEGPSILRIQQVVRGDSAAYFCASSPPVKHQETQYFGPGTRLLVL.

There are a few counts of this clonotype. This chain's CDR3 is CASSLSLAGGETQYF. CDR3 sequence (DNA): TGTGCCAGCAGCTTATCTCTAGCGGGAGGGGAGACCCAGTACTTC. The chain employs TRBV7-7 and TRBJ2-5; 12 bases are shared with TRBD2. J gave up 5 bases and V 2 bases, and 3 bases lay outside the gene matches. The CDR3 spans 15 residues. Germline V gene lookup returns CDR1 SSHAT and CDR2 FNYEAQ (reference sequence).

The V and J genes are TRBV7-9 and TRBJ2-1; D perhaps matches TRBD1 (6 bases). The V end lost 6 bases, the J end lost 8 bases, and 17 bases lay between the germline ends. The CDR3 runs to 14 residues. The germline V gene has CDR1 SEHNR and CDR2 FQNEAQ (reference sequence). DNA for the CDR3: TGTGCCAGCAGAAGGGGGACGAATAGCGATGAGCAGTTCTTC. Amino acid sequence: CASRRGTNSDEQFF.

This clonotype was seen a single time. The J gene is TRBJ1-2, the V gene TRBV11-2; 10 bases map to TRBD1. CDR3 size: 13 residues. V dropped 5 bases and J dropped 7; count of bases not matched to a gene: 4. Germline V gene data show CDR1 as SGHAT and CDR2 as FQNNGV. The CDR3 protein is CASSLTGGPGYTF. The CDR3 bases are TGTGCCAGCAGCCTGACAGGGGGCCCTGGCTACACCTTC.

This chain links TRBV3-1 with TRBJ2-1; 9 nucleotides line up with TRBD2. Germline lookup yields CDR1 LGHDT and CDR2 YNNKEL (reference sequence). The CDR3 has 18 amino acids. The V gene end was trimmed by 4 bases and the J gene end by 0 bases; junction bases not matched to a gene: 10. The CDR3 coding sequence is TGTGCCAGCAGCCCCCCCGGAGTAGCGGGGGTCTCCTACAATGAGCAGTTCTTC. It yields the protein CASSPPGVAGVSYNEQFF.

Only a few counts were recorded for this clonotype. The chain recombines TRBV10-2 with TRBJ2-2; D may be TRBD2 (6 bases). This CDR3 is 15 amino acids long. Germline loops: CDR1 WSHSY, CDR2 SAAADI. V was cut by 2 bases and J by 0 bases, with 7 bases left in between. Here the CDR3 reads CASSEASANTGELFF. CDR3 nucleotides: TGCGCCAGCAGTGAGGCTAGCGCGAACACCGGGGAGCTGTTTTTT.